This T cell receptor (beta chain) was sequenced for a study of cytomegalovirus exposure and HLA in healthy donors. Whole-study results and caveats: Evidence from a later analysis indicated that most CMV-associated TCR beta chains looked HLA-restricted. Reportedly, cytomegalovirus status was diagnosed with high sensitivity and specificity.

In the PCR, 60 Vbeta and 13 Jbeta primers were used. Some clones are missing from TCRdb's copy, which holds only in-frame ones; the method was immunoSEQ multiplex PCR. Its table lists 150,000 to 200,000 clones. As concerns this clone: Its target is not known.

Sequencing used PBMCs. This clonotype originated in a man aged 25 to 40 in good health and CMV-seronegative.

The CDR3: CASRRGGGLAGGTINEQFF. The CDR3 nucleotides read TGTGCCAGTAGGAGGGGTGGGGGACTAGCGGGAGGGACTATCAATGAGCAGTTCTTC. V is TRBV19 and J is TRBJ2-1; 16 positions match TRBD2. V shed 6 bases, J shed 6 bases, and the junction held 14 bases outside the gene matches. This CDR3 has 19 residues. The germline CDR1 and CDR2 sequences are LNHDA and SQIVND (reference sequence).